This T cell receptor beta chain was sequenced during a study of blood T cell repertoires in COVID-19. Background on the study: Italy, Spain and the United States were the sources of the convalescent and acute COVID-19 samples. PBMCs, B-cell-depleted T cells, or T cells were the source of the cDNA or gDNA that made up the material.

In the source study's methods: Nucleated cell counts were estimated from reference gene primer amplification. The data were produced by immunoSEQ multiplex PCR, yet TCRdb's version contains in-frame clones alone and is incomplete. The V and J calls and clone size come from that table; D and trimming were worked out from the DNA. The sample contains fewer than 150,000 clones, about 87% of which appear only once. Trimming removed 0 bases at V and 4 bases at J, with 7 bases between. The CDR3 extends over 13 amino acids. Germline-derived CDR1 and CDR2 are SGDLS and YYNGEE. The chain uses TRBV9 and TRBJ1-1; no clear D gene. What was sequenced was peripheral blood. The clonotype originates from a woman of 80 years or more with acute or convalescent COVID-19. For the CDR3, the DNA is TGTGCCAGCAGCGTAGCTAGAGGCACTGAAGCTTTCTTT. This sequence encodes CASSVARGTEAFF.